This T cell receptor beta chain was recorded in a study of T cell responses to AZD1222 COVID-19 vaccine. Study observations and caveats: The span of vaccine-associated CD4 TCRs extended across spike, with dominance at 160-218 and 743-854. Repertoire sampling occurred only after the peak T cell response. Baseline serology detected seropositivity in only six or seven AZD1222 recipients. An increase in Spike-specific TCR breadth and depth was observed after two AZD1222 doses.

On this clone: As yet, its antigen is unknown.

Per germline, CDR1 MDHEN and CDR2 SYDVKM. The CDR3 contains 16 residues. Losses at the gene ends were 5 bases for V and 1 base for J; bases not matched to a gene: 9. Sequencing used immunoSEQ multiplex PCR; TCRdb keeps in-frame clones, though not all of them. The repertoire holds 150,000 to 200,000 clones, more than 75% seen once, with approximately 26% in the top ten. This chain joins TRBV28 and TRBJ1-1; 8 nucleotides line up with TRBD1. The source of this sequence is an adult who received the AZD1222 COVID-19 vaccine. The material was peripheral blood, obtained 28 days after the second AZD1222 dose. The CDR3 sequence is CASSEGFQGANTEAFF. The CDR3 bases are TGTGCCAGCAGTGAGGGGTTTCAGGGGGCGAACACTGAAGCTTTCTTT.